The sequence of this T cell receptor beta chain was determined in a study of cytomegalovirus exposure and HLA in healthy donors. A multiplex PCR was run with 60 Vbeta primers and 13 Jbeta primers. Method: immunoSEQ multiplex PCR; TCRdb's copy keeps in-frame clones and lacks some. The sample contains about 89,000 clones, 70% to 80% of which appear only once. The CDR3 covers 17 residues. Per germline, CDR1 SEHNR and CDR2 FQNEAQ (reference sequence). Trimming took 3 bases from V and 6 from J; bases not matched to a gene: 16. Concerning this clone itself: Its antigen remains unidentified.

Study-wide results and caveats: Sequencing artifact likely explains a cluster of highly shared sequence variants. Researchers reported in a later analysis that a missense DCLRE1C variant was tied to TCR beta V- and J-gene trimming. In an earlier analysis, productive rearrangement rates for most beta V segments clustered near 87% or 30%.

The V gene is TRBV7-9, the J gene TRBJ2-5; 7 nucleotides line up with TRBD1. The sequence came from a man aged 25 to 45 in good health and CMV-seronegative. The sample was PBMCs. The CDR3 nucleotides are TGTGCCAGCAGCTTCCGGGAAGGGGTAGGGGGCGCGAAGACCCAGTACTTC. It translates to CASSFREGVGGAKTQYF.